The 20 T cell receptor beta chains given below trace back to one sample, sequenced in a study of cytomegalovirus exposure and HLA in healthy donors. PCR was performed using 60 Vbeta and 13 Jbeta primers. This table comes from immunoSEQ multiplex PCR, and its TCRdb copy is limited to in-frame clones, with some not included. Of about 160,000 clones listed, more than 60% are singletons. Specimen: PBMCs. Every receptor here comes from a man aged 40-55 years in good health and CMV-seronegative.

The chain links TRBV5-1 to TRBJ1-3, with unresolved D. V lost 2 bases to trimming and J lost 2 bases, with 8 bases between them. The germline V gene has CDR1 SGHRS and CDR2 YFSETQ. The CDR3 is 14 amino acids. The CDR3, as DNA: TGCGCCAGCAGCTTCGGTGAAACTGGAAACACCATATATTTT. Translating it yields CASSFGETGNTIYF.

This chain joins TRBV6-1 and TRBJ2-7, with a weak D call TRBD2 (5 bases). V was cut by 11 bases and J by 0 bases, with 17 bases left in between. CDR3 length: 14 amino acids. Germline loops: CDR1 MNHNS, CDR2 SASEGT. The chain's CDR3 is CAGGLAAYSYEQYF. CDR3 sequence (DNA): TGTGCCGGAGGCTTGGCGGCCTACTCCTACGAGCAGTACTTC.

The V call is TRBV10-3, the J call TRBJ1-3, with D tentatively TRBD1 (6 bases). The germline V gene has CDR1 ENHRY and CDR2 SYGVKD. Trimming stripped 6 bases from V and 4 bases from J, with 22 bases between. The CDR3 has 17 amino acids. The CDR3 reads CAIRVKMGASEGNTIYF. As DNA, the CDR3 is TGTGCCATCAGGGTGAAGATGGGGGCATCGGAAGGAAACACCATATATTTT.

The rearrangement links TRBV7-9 to TRBJ2-3; D unclear. Germline values: CDR1 SEHNR, CDR2 FQNEAQ (reference sequence). V was trimmed by 4 bases and J by 5 bases, leaving 7 bases between them. The CDR3 is made up of 12 amino acids. CDR3 nucleotides: TGTGCCAGCAGCTCAGTGGTAGATACGCAGTATTTT. Amino acid sequence: CASSSVVDTQYF.

V and J are TRBV13 and TRBJ1-5; D remains ambiguous. The CDR3 contains 14 residues. The V and J ends lost 2 bases and 5 bases respectively, with 10 bases between them. Germline loops: CDR1 PRHDT, CDR2 FYEKMQ (reference sequence). The CDR3 spells CASSLSGVDQPQHF. Here the CDR3 DNA reads TGTGCCAGCAGCTTAAGCGGGGTGGATCAGCCCCAGCATTTT.

This chain links TRBV19 with TRBJ2-7; TRBD1 matches 12 bases. The CDR3 has 15 amino acids. The germline V gene has CDR1 LNHDA and CDR2 SQIVND (reference sequence). V dropped 7 bases and J dropped 5; count of bases not matched to a gene: 9. This chain's CDR3 is CASNTGTGGVDEQYF. CDR3 in DNA: TGTGCCAGTAACACCGGGACAGGGGGCGTCGACGAGCAGTACTTC.

This chain joins TRBV10-3 and TRBJ2-7; 9 nucleotides agree with TRBD2. Per the germline V gene, CDR1 is ENHRY and CDR2 is SYGVKD. The CDR3 sequence is 11 residues long. V trimming: 10 bases; J trimming: 5 bases; junction bases outside the gene matches: 3. CDR3: CATGTSNEQYF. The CDR3 DNA follows: TGTGCCACTGGGACTAGCAACGAGCAGTACTTC.

The chain couples TRBV4-3 to TRBJ2-1; possible D gene TRBD1, 5 bases. Trimming took 0 bases from V and 0 from J, leaving 9 bases between them. This CDR3 contains 16 residues. Germline V gene lookup returns CDR1 LGHNA and CDR2 YSLEER. The CDR3 region is CASSQDPGISYNEQFF. The CDR3 DNA reads as TGCGCCAGCAGCCAAGACCCAGGGATCTCCTACAATGAGCAGTTCTTC.

This chain connects TRBV5-6 to TRBJ1-6; D gene unclear. Trimming shortened V by 0 bases and J by 4 bases, and 17 bases separated the two germline ends. This CDR3 is built from 18 residues. In germline, CDR1 is SGHDT, CDR2 YYEEEE. The CDR3 nucleotides read TGTGCCAGCAGCTTGGCCAGGTCAGGCCCCACTTATAATTCACCCCTCCACTTT. It translates to CASSLARSGPTYNSPLHF.

The rearrangement links TRBV4-1 to TRBJ1-2; D gene uncertain. Germline CDR1 is MGHRA and CDR2 is YSYEKL. Between the trimmed V and J ends, which lost 3 bases and 7 bases, there was a span of 6 bases. CDR3 length: 11 residues. CDR3 nucleotide sequence: TGCGCCAGCAGCCAGTCGGGTGGCTACACCTTC. It is translated as CASSQSGGYTF.

J is TRBJ2-5 and V is TRBV6-6; no clear D. The V gene lost 2 bases and the J gene lost 3 bases, with 4 bases spanning the gap. The CDR3 loop spans 12 amino acids. Germline values: CDR1 MNHNY, CDR2 SVGAGI (reference sequence). CDR3 coding DNA: TGTGCCAGCAGTTACCCCAAAGAGACCCAGTACTTC. Its protein is CASSYPKETQYF.

The rearrangement links TRBV5-6 to TRBJ2-1; TRBD2 matches at 7 bases. This CDR3 contains 15 residues. Trimming removed 6 bases from V and 4 bases from J; junction bases left unmatched: 10. CDR1 is SGHDT, CDR2 YYEEEE, per germline. This CDR3 reads CASMGTKNIYNEQFF. The CDR3 DNA is TGTGCCAGCATGGGGACTAAAAATATATACAATGAGCAGTTCTTC.

CDR3 protein: CASRDEQGFVDGYTF. CDR3 coding DNA: TGTGCCAGCAGGGATGAACAGGGGTTTGTTGATGGCTACACCTTC. The genes are TRBV9 and TRBJ1-2, with 7 bases that match TRBD1. V lost 5 bases and J lost 6; bases outside the gene matches: 13. This CDR3 is built from 15 residues. Per germline, CDR1 SGDLS and CDR2 YYNGEE. Combining the CDR3 with reference TRBV9 and TRBJ1-2 gives the whole variable domain DSGVTQTPKHLITATGQRVTLRCSPRSGDLSVYWYQQSLDQGLQFLIQYYNGEERAKGNILERFSAQQFPDLHSELNLSSLELGDSALYFCASRDEQGFVDGYTFGSGTRLTVV.

The chain uses TRBV10-3 and TRBJ1-2; D is unclear. Germline CDR1 ENHRY, CDR2 SYGVKD. The CDR3 extends over 12 amino acids. Trimming took 6 bases from V and 6 from J, leaving 11 bases between them. CDR3 coding DNA: TGTGCCATCAGGGCCCCAACCGATGGCTACACCTTC. Translating it yields CAIRAPTDGYTF.

CDR3 region: CARIRDRGGNRDTEAFF. Written as DNA, the CDR3 is TGTGCTAGGATTCGGGACAGGGGGGGAAATAGGGACACTGAAGCTTTCTTT. The chain recombines TRBV12-5 with TRBJ1-1; 11 bases map to TRBD1. Germline values: CDR1 LGHNT, CDR2 FRNRAP. The CDR3 is made up of 17 amino acids. V was pared by 9 bases and J by 3 bases, with 15 bases of the junction left unmatched.

This chain connects TRBV18 to TRBJ2-7; a weak D match, TRBD1 (6 bases). V shed 5 bases and J shed 0 bases, with 11 bases lying between them. The CDR3 covers 14 residues. The germline CDR1 and CDR2 sequences are KGHSH and LQKENI. In DNA, the CDR3 is TGTGCCAGCTCATCACAACAGGGCTCCTACGAGCAGTACTTC. This translates into CASSSQQGSYEQYF.

The CDR3, as DNA: TGTGCCAGCAGCTTAGCCCCCAGCGGTACATGGGAGGACACTGAAGCTTTCTTT. It encodes CASSLAPSGTWEDTEAFF. The V call is TRBV7-9, the J call TRBJ1-1, with D unresolved. CDR1 SEHNR and CDR2 FQNEAQ come from the germline V gene (reference sequence). Trimming shortened V by 0 bases and J by 3 bases, and 20 bases separated the two germline ends. This CDR3 is built from 18 residues.

This clone was picked up one time. This chain connects TRBV29-1 to TRBJ2-2, with a tentative D call TRBD2 (6 bases). Germline values: CDR1 SQVTM, CDR2 ANQGSEA. V was cut by 3 bases and J by 4 bases, with 15 bases left in between. CDR3 length: 15 residues. CDR3 region: CSVDRRAGSTGELFF. CDR3 sequence (DNA): TGCAGCGTTGATCGGCGGGCGGGGAGCACCGGGGAGCTGTTTTTT.

This sequence joins TRBV5-1 and TRBJ1-6; 8 bases map to TRBD1. The CDR3 contains 15 residues. Trimming cost V 0 bases and J 6 bases; bases outside gene matches: 2. The V gene's germline CDR1 is SGHRS and CDR2 YFSETQ. This chain's CDR3 is CASSLGDRGNSPLHF. The CDR3 nucleotides read TGCGCCAGCAGCTTGGGCGACAGGGGTAATTCACCCCTCCACTTT.

The V and J genes are TRBV28 and TRBJ2-1; TRBD2 matches 8 bases. This CDR3 contains 14 residues. Germline CDR1 reads MDHEN; CDR2 reads SYDVKM. The junction had 8 bases not matched to a gene; V was cut back by 5 bases and J by 8 bases. The CDR3 here is CASSTLSGDDEQFF. CDR3 bases: TGTGCCAGCAGTACCCTTAGCGGGGATGATGAGCAGTTCTTC.